Below, one TCR beta chain is given with its context. This record comes from a study of cytomegalovirus exposure and HLA in healthy donors. In the PCR, 60 Vbeta and 13 Jbeta primers were used. Assay: immunoSEQ multiplex PCR; the TCRdb copy retains only in-frame clones and omits some. The sample has over 90,000 clones; roughly 73% are singletons. CDR1 and CDR2 (germline): MNHNS, SASEGT. Trimming removed 2 bases from V and 2 bases from J; junction bases left unmatched: 1. The length of the CDR3 is 15 residues. Sequenced sample: PBMCs. This chain connects TRBV6-1 to TRBJ2-5, with 11 bases that match TRBD1. The sequence was collected from a man aged 40-55 years in good health and CMV-seronegative. CDR3 coding DNA: TGTGCCAGCAGTGAATGGGACAGGGGGCAAGAGACCCAGTACTTC. Translating gives CASSEWDRGQETQYF.